Shown below are 30 T cell receptor beta chains from a single sample sequenced in a study of human T cells and chemical hapten exposure. TCRdb re-derived calls from the RACE reads in MiXCR, one entry per CDR3 protein. The sample includes about 94,000 distinct CDR3 sequences, 7% to 10% of them seen just once. Time point denoted: patch test 2, 6 weeks after DPC sensitization. Treatment described: therapeutic diphenylcyclopropenone sensitization with weekly scalp DPC. This material consisted of whole blood, taken in connection with sensitization to the hapten diphenylcyclopropenone (DPC). The receptors come from a woman aged 40 to 50 with alopecia areata. Some clones in this sample may be carry-over from other donors' samples.

This clonotype was counted at least ten times. The CDR3 sequence is CSARTPGQYNSPLHF. The CDR3 DNA reads as TGCAGTGCCCGAACGCCCGGACAGTACAATTCACCCCTCCACTTT. The rearrangement joins TRBV20-1 to TRBJ1-6; tentatively, D is TRBD1 (6 bases). The CDR3 length is 15 residues. V was shortened by 6 bases and J by 7 bases, with 19 bases between the two germline ends. Germline CDR1 and CDR2: DFQATT and SNEGSKA (reference sequence).

CDR3 nucleotides: TGTGCCAGCAGCTTGGCCGGGACTTCCTCCTACGAGCAGTACTTC. Translating gives CASSLAGTSSYEQYF. V is TRBV5-5 and J is TRBJ2-7, with a tentative D call TRBD2 (6 bases). V was cut by 0 bases and J by 0 bases, with 10 bases left in between. The CDR3 loop spans 15 amino acids. Germline-derived CDR1 and CDR2 are SGHKS and YYEKEE (reference sequence).

This clonotype was picked up a small number of times. V gene TRBV7-2 combines with J gene TRBJ2-7; TRBD1 or TRBD2 may be the D gene (5 bases each). V lost 1 base to trimming and J lost 4 bases, with 17 bases between them. CDR1 and CDR2 (germline): SGHTA, FQGNSA. The CDR3 runs 16 residues. The CDR3 DNA reads as TGTGCCAGCAGCTTAGGAGGGGCCCGGATATCATACGAGCAGTACTTC. Translating it yields CASSLGGARISYEQYF. The whole variable domain, filled in from reference TRBV7-2 and TRBJ2-7, reads GAGVSQSPSNKVTEKGKDVELRCDPISGHTALYWYRQSLGQGLEFLIYFQGNSAPDKSGLPSDRFSAERTGGSVSTLTIQRTQQEDSAVYLCASSLGGARISYEQYFGPGTRLTVT.

This clonotype appeared a few times. This chain links TRBV4-3 with TRBJ1-1; 7 positions match TRBD1. Losses at the gene ends were 4 bases for V and 8 bases for J; bases not matched to a gene: 4. The CDR3 has 12 residues. Per the germline V gene, CDR1 is LGHNA and CDR2 is YSLEER. The CDR3 spells CASSPPGQEAFF. As DNA, the CDR3 is TGCGCCAGCAGCCCGCCGGGACAGGAAGCTTTCTTT.

This clonotype was detected a few times. The rearrangement joins TRBV4-2 to TRBJ2-3; the D is unclear. Between the trimmed V and J ends, which lost 1 base and 2 bases, there was a span of 4 bases. The CDR3 spans 13 residues. Germline V lookup: CDR1 LGHNA, CDR2 YNFKEQ. For the CDR3, the DNA is TGTGCCAGCAGCCAAGCGGTCACAGATACGCAGTATTTT. This gives the protein CASSQAVTDTQYF.

Ten or more counts support this clonotype. The chain uses TRBV7-9 and TRBJ2-7; D is possibly TRBD1 (6 bases). CDR1 is SEHNR, CDR2 FQNEAQ, per germline (reference sequence). The CDR3 extends over 14 amino acids. The V and J ends lost 1 base and 3 bases respectively, with 10 bases between them. CDR3 coding DNA: TGTGCCAGCAGCTTAGTCTCAGGGGACTACGAGCAGTACTTC. This gives the protein CASSLVSGDYEQYF.

This chain joins TRBV4-3 and TRBJ2-5; D might be TRBD2 (6 bases). CDR1 LGHNA and CDR2 YSLEER come from the germline V gene. Trimming stripped 1 base from V and 5 bases from J, with 17 bases between. The CDR3 has 16 residues. CDR3 in DNA: TGCGCCAGCAGCCAAGGCGGGACCCCAAACAGGGAGACCCAGTACTTC. Translation: CASSQGGTPNRETQYF.

The rearrangement uses TRBV6-2 or TRBV6-3 and TRBJ2-7, with a tentative D call TRBD2 (6 bases). The V and J ends lost 4 bases and 2 bases respectively, with 9 bases between them. CDR1 and CDR2 (germline): MNHEY, SVGEGT. This CDR3 is built from 13 residues. The CDR3 protein is CASSSSETYEQYF. The CDR3 DNA follows: TGTGCCAGCAGTTCTAGCGAGACCTACGAGCAGTACTTC.

The chain has TRBV7-8 and TRBJ2-7, with unresolved D. The V end lost 1 base, the J end lost 1 base, and 8 bases lay between the germline ends. The V gene's germline CDR1 is SGHVS and CDR2 FQNEAQ. The CDR3 is made up of 14 amino acids. For the CDR3, the DNA is TGTGCCAGCAGCTTAGGATTGGGGTCCTACGAGCAGTACTTC. Its translation: CASSLGLGSYEQYF.

There are a few counts of this clonotype. The genes are TRBV29-1 and TRBJ2-7, with D possibly matching TRBD1 (5 bases). V gave up 3 bases and J gave up 6 bases, with 15 bases separating them. In germline, CDR1 is SQVTM, CDR2 ANQGSEA. The CDR3 loop spans 13 amino acids. The CDR3 nucleotides are TGCAGCGTTGAGGCGCAGGGATCCGGCGAGCAGTACTTC. Residues: CSVEAQGSGEQYF.

About this clonotype itself: Since a much larger clone is just one base distant, this may be a read error. The V call is TRBV28, the J call TRBJ2-7; D unclear. The CDR3 has 13 residues. The ends were cut back, 6 bases at V and 2 bases at J, with 11 bases in the middle. Germline V lookup: CDR1 MDHEN, CDR2 SYDVKM. CDR3 sequence: CASRTQRTYEQYF. The CDR3 DNA is TGTGCCAGCAGAACACAGAGGACCTACGAGCAGTACTTC.

This clonotype was seen only a few times. The chain employs TRBV28 and TRBJ1-2; 8 bases match TRBD1. CDR3 length: 14 amino acids. Germline V CDR1 and CDR2: MDHEN, SYDVKM. V lost 3 bases to trimming and J lost 6 bases; unmatched junction nucleotides: 6. The CDR3 coding sequence is TGTGCCAGCAGTTTCGGGACAGGTACCCATGGCTACACCTTC. Residues: CASSFGTGTHGYTF.

This clonotype was found many times. V usage is TRBV3-1 and J usage is TRBJ2-7; D not resolved. The CDR3 length is 12 residues. Trimming shortened V by 1 base and J by 8 bases, and 9 bases separated the two germline ends. The germline V gene has CDR1 LGHDT and CDR2 YNNKEL (reference sequence). The CDR3 loop is CASSQAAQKQYF. The DNA of the CDR3 is TGTGCCAGCAGCCAAGCAGCCCAGAAGCAGTACTTC.

Only a few counts were recorded for this clonotype. This rearrangement joins TRBV9 to TRBJ2-3; TRBD1 matches at 12 bases. With 3 bases clipped from V and 4 bases from J, the junction kept 3 bases outside the gene matches. This CDR3 is 15 amino acids long. Germline V gives CDR1 SGDLS, CDR2 YYNGEE. This chain's CDR3 is CASSAGQGASDTQYF. The CDR3 nucleotides are TGTGCCAGCAGCGCGGGACAGGGGGCTTCAGATACGCAGTATTTT.

This chain joins TRBV9 and TRBJ2-5; possibly TRBD1 or TRBD2 for D (5 bases each). The CDR3 loop spans 14 amino acids. The V gene's germline CDR1 is SGDLS and CDR2 YYNGEE. The V end was cut by 1 base, the J end by 5 bases, with 12 bases between. CDR3 coding DNA: TGTGCCAGCAGCGTAAGGGGCACGGGGGAGACCCAGTACTTC. Protein: CASSVRGTGETQYF.

The chain has TRBV4-1 and TRBJ2-4, with TRBD1 identical over 8 bases. CDR1 is MGHRA, CDR2 YSYEKL, per germline. Trimming took 1 base from V and 1 from J; bases not matched to a gene: 9. This CDR3 spans 18 amino acids. The CDR3 spells CASSQVRDRKRAKNIQYF. CDR3 coding DNA: TGCGCCAGCAGCCAAGTGCGGGACAGGAAAAGGGCCAAAAACATTCAGTACTTC.

The table lists this clonotype with many counts. The chain is built from TRBV27 and TRBJ2-3; 11 nucleotides align to TRBD1. Losses at the gene ends were 8 bases for V and 5 bases for J; bases not matched to a gene: 6. This CDR3 comprises 14 residues. Germline V CDR1 and CDR2: MNHEY, SMNVEV (reference sequence). The CDR3 reads CASQQDRGRDTQYF. CDR3 in DNA: TGTGCCAGCCAGCAGGACAGGGGGCGAGATACGCAGTATTTT.

This clonotype was found many times. The chain recombines TRBV6-5 with TRBJ2-1; TRBD2 matches at 8 bases. Germline V gene data show CDR1 as MNHEY and CDR2 as SVGAGI. V lost 5 bases to trimming and J lost 3 bases; unmatched junction nucleotides: 3. The CDR3 is made up of 14 amino acids. CDR3 sequence reads: CASSELAVYNEQFF. CDR3 nucleotides: TGTGCCAGCAGTGAACTAGCGGTCTACAATGAGCAGTTCTTC.

This clonotype occurred a few times. The V and J genes are TRBV12-3 or TRBV12-4 and TRBJ2-7, with a tentative D call TRBD2 (5 bases). The CDR3 contains 14 residues. V was trimmed by 7 bases and J by 4 bases, leaving 17 bases between them. The CDR3 DNA reads TGTGCCAGCATTACCGGGATTCCTGGTTACGAGCAGTACTTC. As protein: CASITGIPGYEQYF.

In this sample, this clonotype turned up many times. The chain has TRBV7-2 and TRBJ2-1; D is uncertain. Germline V gives CDR1 SGHTA, CDR2 FQGNSA. This CDR3 has 15 amino acids. V shed 0 bases and J shed 8 bases, with 14 bases lying between them. The CDR3 DNA is TGTGCCAGCAGCTTAGCCGGGCCCCGGGTCGATGAGCAGTTCTTC. As protein: CASSLAGPRVDEQFF. The whole variable domain, filled in from reference TRBV7-2 and TRBJ2-1, reads GAGVSQSPSNKVTEKGKDVELRCDPISGHTALYWYRQSLGQGLEFLIYFQGNSAPDKSGLPSDRFSAERTGGSVSTLTIQRTQQEDSAVYLCASSLAGPRVDEQFFGPGTRLTVL.

This clonotype was counted at least ten times. The V call is TRBV29-1, the J call TRBJ2-7, with D possibly matching TRBD2 (6 bases). V was cut by 6 bases and J by 5 bases, with 23 bases left in between. Looked up from germline, CDR1 is SQVTM and CDR2 is ANQGSEA. This CDR3 contains 15 residues. CDR3 region: CSVLTLGGVGDEQYF. In nucleotides, the CDR3 is TGCAGCGTCCTCACCCTCGGGGGAGTGGGGGACGAGCAGTACTTC.

V gene TRBV2 combines with J gene TRBJ2-2; D possibly corresponds to TRBD2 (5 bases). Trimming left V 8 bases short and J 6 bases short, with 10 bases between. CDR1 is SNHLY, CDR2 FYNNEI, per germline. This CDR3 region has 12 residues. The DNA of the CDR3 is TGTGCCAGCGAGGGTCTCGCCGGGGAGCTGTTTTTT. This sequence encodes CASEGLAGELFF.

The chain employs TRBV28 and TRBJ2-3; 8 bases are shared with TRBD1. V lost 5 bases to trimming and J lost 3 bases; unmatched junction nucleotides: 4. Germline lookup yields CDR1 MDHEN and CDR2 SYDVKM. The CDR3 totals 14 residues. Here the CDR3 reads CASSGGQETDTQYF. The CDR3 region has the DNA TGTGCCAGCAGTGGGGGACAGGAGACAGATACGCAGTATTTT.

This clonotype was seen repeatedly, ten times or more. The V gene is TRBV30, the J gene TRBJ1-1, with D unclear. Trimming shortened V by 5 bases and J by 4 bases, and 11 bases separated the two germline ends. In germline, CDR1 is GTSNPN, CDR2 SVGIG (reference sequence). The CDR3 covers 12 residues. CDR3 DNA sequence: TGTGCCTGGGACCAGTCGACCACTGAAGCTTTCTTT. This gives the protein CAWDQSTTEAFF. Looking up the rest from reference TRBV30 and TRBJ1-1 gives the full variable domain: SQTIHQWPATLVQPVGSPLSLECTVEGTSNPNLYWYRQAAGRGLQLLFYSVGIGQISSEVPQNLSASRPQDRQFILSSKKLLLSDSGFYLCAWDQSTTEAFFGQGTRLTVV.

The table lists this clonotype with a few counts. V is TRBV20-1 and J is TRBJ1-6, with TRBD1 matching over 7 bases. CDR3 size: 14 residues. Germline CDR1 DFQATT, CDR2 SNEGSKA (reference sequence). The trim removed 6 bases at V and 8 bases at J, leaving 10 bases unmatched. The CDR3 DNA reads as TGCAGTGCGGACAGGTCCCGGCTGTATTCACCCCTCCACTTT. This sequence encodes CSADRSRLYSPLHF.

The sample holds many counts of this clonotype. The genes are TRBV7-8 and TRBJ1-1; D is perhaps TRBD1 (5 bases). The V gene lost 7 bases and the J gene lost 4 bases, with 16 bases spanning the gap. CDR3 length equals 14 residues. The germline V gene encodes CDR1 SGHVS and CDR2 FQNEAQ. The CDR3 DNA reads TGTGCCAGCATCTTGGACACTGTGAGCACTGAAGCTTTCTTT. Amino acid sequence: CASILDTVSTEAFF.

This clonotype turned up a few times. The chain employs TRBV29-1 and TRBJ2-5, with TRBD1 matching over 7 bases. CDR3 length: 12 residues. Germline CDR1 SQVTM, CDR2 ANQGSEA. The trim removed 6 bases at V and 1 base at J, leaving 2 bases unmatched. CDR3 sequence: CSVGQPQETQYF. DNA of the CDR3: TGCAGCGTGGGACAGCCCCAAGAGACCCAGTACTTC.

This clonotype has just a few counts. The J gene is TRBJ2-3, the V gene TRBV21-1; the table gives TRBD2 as D, unverified against the DNA. TRBV21-1 is annotated as a pseudogene. CDR3 length equals 20 residues. In nucleotides, the CDR3 is TGTGCCAGCAGCGACGGGACTAGCGGGAGAAATTGGCCCAATCCAGATACGCAGTATTTT. Translated, it gives CASSDGTSGRNWPNPDTQYF.

This clonotype was counted only a few times. V is TRBV29-1 and J is TRBJ1-3; 7 nucleotides align to TRBD1. The length of the CDR3 is 13 residues. Germline assignment: CDR1 SQVTM and CDR2 ANQGSEA. The V and J ends lost 2 bases and 2 bases, in that order; junction bases with no gene match: 0. CDR3 coding DNA: TGCAGCGTTGAACAGGGGGCTGGAAACACCATATATTTT. Its protein is CSVEQGAGNTIYF.

The chain combines TRBV10-3 with TRBJ2-1; 9 bases agree with TRBD2. The CDR3 has 13 residues. The trim removed 11 bases at V and 10 bases at J, leaving 12 bases unmatched. CDR1 ENHRY and CDR2 SYGVKD come from the germline V gene. This CDR3 reads CALGVAGVQEQFF. The CDR3 region has the DNA TGTGCCCTCGGGGTAGCGGGAGTACAGGAGCAGTTCTTC.